These 2 T cell receptor beta chains share one sample of origin, sequenced in a study of T cell changes during pregnancy in multiple sclerosis. The repertoire was sequenced with immunoSEQ multiplex PCR; TCRdb's copy has only in-frame clones and lacks some. Of some 120,000 clones in the sample, approximately 95% were seen once. Sequences were derived from peripheral blood, sampled before pregnancy. These receptors all come from a female donor with multiple sclerosis, enrolled in a pregnancy study.

The chain couples TRBV11-1 to TRBJ2-3; 10 positions agree with TRBD1. The trim removed 5 bases at V and 3 bases at J, leaving 17 bases unmatched. This CDR3 has 19 amino acids. CDR1 SGHAT and CDR2 FQDESV come from the germline V gene (reference sequence). CDR3 nucleotide sequence: TGTGCCAGCAGCCATGGGACAGGGGACCTCGTCGGTGGTACAGATACGCAGTATTTT. It is translated as CASSHGTGDLVGGTDTQYF.

This chain uses TRBV9 with TRBJ2-1; TRBD2 matches at 13 bases. The CDR3 runs 18 residues. The germline CDR1 and CDR2 sequences are SGDLS and YYNGEE. The V segment lost 2 bases and the J segment 8 bases; nucleotides outside the gene matches: 13. The CDR3 protein is CASSVGGTSGTRQYEQFF. CDR3 coding DNA: TGTGCCAGCAGCGTGGGAGGGACTAGCGGGACCAGGCAGTATGAGCAGTTCTTC. The full variable domain, with the rest looked up from reference TRBV9 and TRBJ2-1, is DSGVTQTPKHLITATGQRVTLRCSPRSGDLSVYWYQQSLDQGLQFLIQYYNGEERAKGNILERFSAQQFPDLHSELNLSSLELGDSALYFCASSVGGTSGTRQYEQFFGPGTRLTVL.